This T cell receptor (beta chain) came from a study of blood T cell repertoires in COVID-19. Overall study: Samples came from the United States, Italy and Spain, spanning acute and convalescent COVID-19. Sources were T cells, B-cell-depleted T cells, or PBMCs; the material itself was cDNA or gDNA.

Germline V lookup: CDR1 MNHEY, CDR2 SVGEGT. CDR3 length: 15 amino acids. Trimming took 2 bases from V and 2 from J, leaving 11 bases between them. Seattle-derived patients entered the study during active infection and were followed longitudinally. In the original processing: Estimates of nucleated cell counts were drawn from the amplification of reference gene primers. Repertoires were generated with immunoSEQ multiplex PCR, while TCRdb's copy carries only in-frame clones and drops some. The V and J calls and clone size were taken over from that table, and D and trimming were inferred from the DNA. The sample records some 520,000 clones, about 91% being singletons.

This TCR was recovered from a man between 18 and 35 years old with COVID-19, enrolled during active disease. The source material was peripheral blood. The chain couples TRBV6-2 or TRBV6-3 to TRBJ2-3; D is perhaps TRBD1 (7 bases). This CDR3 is CASSYAGQITDTQYF. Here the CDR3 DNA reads TGTGCCAGCAGTTACGCGGGACAGATCACAGATACGCAGTATTTT.